This T cell receptor (beta chain) stems from a study of immune reconstitution after stem cell transplant in scleroderma. Each CDR3 protein gets one entry after TCRdb re-called the RT-PCR reads with MiXCR. The sample carries roughly 4,800 distinct CDR3 sequences, 8.5% recorded once. This clonotype was counted between two and nine times. Germline-derived CDR1 and CDR2 are DFQATT and SNEGSKA (reference sequence). The CDR3 sequence is 14 residues long. V dropped 6 bases and J dropped 2 bases, with 15 bases sitting between them. The origin of this receptor is a male donor with systemic sclerosis. The chain links TRBV20-1 to TRBJ2-3; D may correspond to TRBD1 or TRBD2 (5 bases each). Sample collection was performed before or after autologous hematopoietic stem cell transplantation (not recorded which). CDR3: CSAPGTTLTDTQYF. The CDR3 DNA reads as TGCAGTGCGCCAGGGACCACCCTCACAGATACGCAGTATTTT.